This T cell receptor (beta chain) was found in a study of T cell clones after liver transplantation. Looking at the study overall: Samples came from ITN030ST, which attempted immunosuppression withdrawal within 2 years of liver transplantation. Three of eight recipients were HCV-positive; others had non-autoimmune, non-viral indications. Standard immunosuppression, with no induction, continued until 12-24 months after transplant. Samples came pre-transplant, pre-randomization before withdrawal, and post-randomization after withdrawal ended.

V lost 2 bases to trimming and J lost 1 base, with 11 bases between them. There are 15 residues in the CDR3. Per germline, CDR1 SGDLS and CDR2 YYNGEE. Using immunoSEQ multiplex PCR, the repertoire was profiled, and TCRdb retains in-frame clones only, with some absent. The profile shows around 75,000 clones, around four fifths of them singletons. The receptor was derived from a human patient who received a liver transplant. A share of the T cells may be of graft donor origin. The sequencing used CD4+ T cells from blood, collected around 50 months after liver transplant. The chain links TRBV9 to TRBJ2-3; D is undetermined. The CDR3 is CASSVQQGGTDTQYF. In DNA form, the CDR3 reads TGTGCCAGCAGCGTCCAGCAAGGAGGCACAGATACGCAGTATTTT.